Included here is one T cell receptor (beta chain) sequence, with context. Authors' methods: Nucleated cell number was recorded as an estimate derived from reference gene primer amplification. The data were produced by immunoSEQ multiplex PCR, yet TCRdb's version contains in-frame clones alone and is incomplete. The V and J calls and the clone size are those of that table, but D and trimming were determined from the DNA. The profile shows roughly 60,000 clones, around 85% of them singletons. This specimen belongs to a study of blood T cell repertoires in COVID-19. Study-level information: Sites across the United States, Italy and Spain contributed samples from acute and convalescent COVID-19. T cells, B-cell-depleted T cells, or PBMCs supplied cDNA or gDNA.

This CDR3 spans 14 amino acids. Trimming pared 6 bases from V and 0 bases from J, leaving 15 bases between. Germline V lookup: CDR1 SQVTM, CDR2 ANQGSEA. The sample taken for sequencing was peripheral blood. This sequence joins TRBV29-1 and TRBJ2-7, with a possible D match to TRBD1 (6 bases). This sequence originates from a man aged 40-49 years with acute or convalescent COVID-19. The CDR3 sequence is CSVRTGSPSYEQYF. CDR3 bases: TGCAGCGTCCGTACAGGGTCTCCCTCCTACGAGCAGTACTTC.